The 22 T cell receptor beta chains below were found in one sample sequenced in a study of blood T cell repertoires in COVID-19. The assay was immunoSEQ multiplex PCR, and TCRdb's table has in-frame clones only and misses some. The sample includes about 120,000 clones, approximately 85% of them seen just once. The sample consisted of peripheral blood. All receptors derive from an elderly woman with acute or convalescent COVID-19.

The rearrangement joins TRBV3-1 (or the pseudogene TRBV3-2) to TRBJ1-1; D unclear. There are 13 residues in the CDR3. Trimming shortened V by 2 bases and J by 7 bases, and 11 bases separated the two germline ends. CDR1 and CDR2 from the germline V gene are LGHDT and YNNKEL (reference sequence). CDR3 amino acids: CASSQRGTYEAFF. Here the CDR3 DNA reads TGTGCCAGCAGCCAACGCGGAACCTATGAAGCTTTCTTT.

The chain carries TRBV28 and TRBJ1-3; D ambiguous. Germline lookup yields CDR1 MDHEN and CDR2 SYDVKM. This CDR3 has 13 amino acids. The germline V and J ends were trimmed by 6 bases and 0 bases, with 6 bases remaining between them. Here the CDR3 DNA reads TGTGCCAGCAGCTTCTTCTCTGGAAACACCATATATTTT. It translates to CASSFFSGNTIYF. The variable domain in full, with the rest retrieved from reference TRBV28 and TRBJ1-3, is DVKVTQSSRYLVKRTGEKVFLECVQDMDHENMFWYRQDPGLGLRLIYFSYDVKMKEKGDIPEGYSVSREKKERFSLILESASTNQTSMYLCASSFFSGNTIYFGEGSWLTVV.

Regarding this clone: Other DNA sequences of this sample code for an identical CDR3. The chain joins TRBV5-1 to TRBJ2-2; 7 bases fit TRBD1. CDR3 size: 15 residues. With V trimmed by 2 bases and J by 0 bases, 1 base remained unmatched. CDR1 and CDR2 (germline): SGHRS, YFSETQ. The CDR3 coding sequence is TGCGCCAGCAGCTTCGGGACAGCGAACACCGGGGAGCTGTTTTTT. Translated, it gives CASSFGTANTGELFF.

The J gene is TRBJ2-2, the V gene TRBV3-1 (or the pseudogene TRBV3-2); D may be TRBD1 (5 bases). V was cut by 2 bases and J by 6 bases, with 10 bases left in between. This CDR3 is built from 14 residues. Germline CDR1 reads LGHDT; CDR2 reads YNNKEL (reference sequence). The CDR3 region is CASSQSGLAGELFF. The CDR3 nucleotides read TGTGCCAGCAGCCAATCAGGGTTGGCCGGGGAGCTGTTTTTT.

The chain has TRBV9 and TRBJ2-5, with 11 nucleotides matching TRBD2. V was pared by 0 bases and J by 5 bases, with 6 bases of the junction left unmatched. Germline V gene lookup returns CDR1 SGDLS and CDR2 YYNGEE. This CDR3 comprises 16 residues. This CDR3 reads CASSVVAGGPSETQYF. In nucleotides, the CDR3 is TGTGCCAGCAGCGTAGTAGCGGGGGGGCCGAGTGAGACCCAGTACTTC.

The chain is built from TRBV5-5 and TRBJ2-3; D is perhaps TRBD1 (6 bases). This CDR3 contains 15 residues. Germline V gene sequence: CDR1 SGHKS, CDR2 YYEKEE (reference sequence). Deletions cut 7 bases from V and 3 bases from J, with 18 bases between. Here the CDR3 reads CASQDQGSVTDTQYF. In DNA, the CDR3 is TGTGCCAGCCAGGACCAGGGGAGTGTGACAGATACGCAGTATTTT.

The chain combines TRBV6-4 with TRBJ1-2; TRBD1 matches at 10 bases. Unmatched junction bases numbered 13, after V lost 6 bases and J lost 3 bases. The CDR3 consists of 17 residues. In germline, CDR1 is MRHNA, CDR2 SNTAGT. The DNA for the CDR3 is TGTGCCAGCAGAAGCCGGGACAGGGGACGATCTTACTATGGCTACACCTTC. As protein: CASRSRDRGRSYYGYTF.

The CDR3: CASSTSARGNSPLHF. As DNA, the CDR3 is TGTGCCAGCAGCACCTCAGCCAGGGGTAATTCACCCCTCCACTTT. The chain recombines TRBV5-6 with TRBJ1-6; D is perhaps TRBD1 (6 bases). The CDR3 is 15 residues long. The V gene's germline CDR1 is SGHDT and CDR2 YYEEEE. Trimming took 4 bases from V and 6 from J, leaving 14 bases between them.

This clone has more than one count but fewer than ten. The chain carries TRBV6-5 and TRBJ2-2; tentative D call: TRBD2 (7 bases). V shed 6 bases and J shed 2 bases, with 13 bases lying between them. The CDR3 has 15 amino acids. The germline V gene has CDR1 MNHEY and CDR2 SVGAGI. Written as DNA, the CDR3 is TGTGCCAGCAGCCTTAGGGGGGGAAACACCGGGGAGCTGTTTTTT. It yields the protein CASSLRGGNTGELFF.

V is TRBV29-1 and J is TRBJ1-1, with D hard to call. Germline V lookup: CDR1 SQVTM, CDR2 ANQGSEA. V was trimmed by 5 bases and J by 8 bases, leaving 15 bases between them. CDR3 length: 12 amino acids. This CDR3 reads CSVLSGVGEAFF. The CDR3 DNA follows: TGCAGCGTTTTGTCCGGGGTAGGGGAAGCTTTCTTT. Together with reference TRBV29-1 and TRBJ1-1, the CDR3 gives the full variable domain: SAVISQKPSRDICQRGTSLTIQCQVDSQVTMMFWYRQQPGQSLTLIATANQGSEATYESGFVIDKFPISRPNLTFSTLTVSNMSPEDSSIYLCSVLSGVGEAFFGQGTRLTVV.

The chain couples TRBV5-6 to TRBJ2-5; the D is unclear. CDR3 length equals 13 residues. V was pared by 0 bases and J by 3 bases, with 6 bases between. CDR1 and CDR2 (germline): SGHDT, YYEEEE. The CDR3 nucleotides read TGTGCCAGCAGCTTGGTAGCAGAAGAGACCCAGTACTTC. Protein sequence: CASSLVAEETQYF.

This chain links TRBV18 with TRBJ1-2, with a tentative D call TRBD1 (5 bases). The CDR3 extends over 16 amino acids. Germline CDR1 reads KGHSH; CDR2 reads LQKENI. The ends were cut back, 0 bases at V and 4 bases at J, with 15 bases in the middle. The CDR3 is CASSPPSASRGYGYTF. The CDR3 DNA reads TGTGCCAGCTCACCACCGTCGGCGTCAAGGGGCTATGGCTACACCTTC.

The CDR3 here is CASSGTGGYGNTIYF. The CDR3 DNA reads as TGTGCCAGCAGTGGGACAGGGGGCTATGGAAACACCATATATTTT. The chain joins TRBV2 to TRBJ1-3, with TRBD1 matching 11 bases. The CDR3 consists of 15 residues. J was trimmed by 3 bases and V by 4 bases; bases with no gene match: 2. The V gene's germline CDR1 is SNHLY and CDR2 FYNNEI.

The chain uses TRBV5-8 and TRBJ2-5; 8 positions agree with TRBD2. V shed 3 bases and J 2 bases; nucleotides not matched to a gene: 6. The CDR3 loop spans 15 amino acids. Germline loops: CDR1 SGHTS, CDR2 YDEGEE. The CDR3 DNA follows: TGTGCCAGCAGCTGGGGCGGGGGGAGACAAGAGACCCAGTACTTC. Protein product: CASSWGGGRQETQYF. Using reference TRBV5-8 and TRBJ2-5 for the parts outside the CDR3, the full variable domain is EAGVTQSPTHLIKTRGQQATLRCSPISGHTSVYWYQQALGLGLQFLLWYDEGEERNRGNFPPRFSGRQFPNYSSELNVNALELEDSALYLCASSWGGGRQETQYFGPGTRLLVL.

This clone is a singleton in its sample. The rearrangement links TRBV5-6 to TRBJ1-2; 9 bases map to TRBD1. Germline CDR1 SGHDT, CDR2 YYEEEE. Germline trimming cut 4 bases from V and 13 bases from J; bases unmatched to any gene: 14. The CDR3 spans 14 residues. The CDR3 DNA follows: TGTGCCAGCAGCCGCGACAGGGGGAGGGCTCAAACCACCTTC. It yields the protein CASSRDRGRAQTTF.

The CDR3 is CSANRGTDTQYF. CDR3 DNA: TGCAGCGCGAACAGGGGAACAGATACGCAGTATTTT. The chain employs TRBV29-1 and TRBJ2-3, with 7 bases lining up with TRBD1. The CDR3 runs to 12 residues. CDR1 is SQVTM and CDR2 is ANQGSEA in the germline V gene. The V gene end was trimmed by 7 bases and the J gene end by 3 bases; junction bases not matched to a gene: 4.

The CDR3 loop reads CASSLVGASEQFF. The CDR3 DNA reads TGTGCCAGCAGTTTAGTAGGGGCAAGTGAGCAGTTCTTC. This rearrangement joins TRBV12-3 or TRBV12-4 to TRBJ2-1, with a tentative D call TRBD1 (5 bases). The CDR3 is made up of 13 amino acids. V was clipped by 1 base and J by 9 bases, with 10 bases between them.

The rearrangement uses TRBV6-5 and TRBJ1-5, with D perhaps matching TRBD1 (5 bases). The germline V gene has CDR1 MNHEY and CDR2 SVGAGI. This CDR3 comprises 16 residues. Between the trimmed V and J ends, which lost 0 bases and 2 bases, there was a span of 11 bases. CDR3 bases: TGTGCCAGCAGTTACTCTACAGGCCCGGGCAATCAGCCCCAGCATTTT. Translated, it gives CASSYSTGPGNQPQHF.

The chain joins TRBV6-5 to TRBJ1-2, with D perhaps matching TRBD1 (6 bases). The V gene lost 6 bases and the J gene lost 4 bases, with 9 bases spanning the gap. From germline, CDR1 is MNHEY and CDR2 SVGAGI. CDR3 length: 12 residues. The CDR3 DNA reads TGTGCCAGCAGGGTAGGGGGCTATGGCTACACCTTC. Its protein is CASRVGGYGYTF.

This clone came up a few times. The chain combines TRBV20-1 with TRBJ1-2; D gene unclear. The CDR3 contains 11 residues. From germline, CDR1 is DFQATT and CDR2 SNEGSKA (reference sequence). V lost 6 bases and J lost 1, with 6 bases in between. DNA of the CDR3: TGCAGTGCGCGGAATAACTATGGCTACACCTTC. It codes for CSARNNYGYTF.

The chain uses TRBV9 and TRBJ1-1, with 8 positions matching TRBD1. The CDR3 runs 15 residues. The germline CDR1 and CDR2 sequences are SGDLS and YYNGEE. The V gene end was trimmed by 3 bases and the J gene end by 5 bases; junction bases not matched to a gene: 9. The CDR3 DNA is TGTGCCAGCAGCGGCCCCCAGGGGGCAAGTACTGAAGCTTTCTTT. Protein sequence: CASSGPQGASTEAFF. Full variable domain (rest looked up from reference TRBV9 and TRBJ1-1): DSGVTQTPKHLITATGQRVTLRCSPRSGDLSVYWYQQSLDQGLQFLIQYYNGEERAKGNILERFSAQQFPDLHSELNLSSLELGDSALYFCASSGPQGASTEAFFGQGTRLTVV.

The rearrangement links TRBV5-1 to TRBJ2-5; TRBD1 agrees at 8 bases. The CDR3 sequence is 17 residues long. Germline CDR1 is SGHRS and CDR2 is YFSETQ. Trimming took 5 bases from V and 2 from J; bases not matched to a gene: 14. The DNA for the CDR3 is TGCGCCAGCAGGGAGGGGATTTCGGGACAGGCACAAGAGACCCAGTACTTC. It is translated as CASREGISGQAQETQYF.